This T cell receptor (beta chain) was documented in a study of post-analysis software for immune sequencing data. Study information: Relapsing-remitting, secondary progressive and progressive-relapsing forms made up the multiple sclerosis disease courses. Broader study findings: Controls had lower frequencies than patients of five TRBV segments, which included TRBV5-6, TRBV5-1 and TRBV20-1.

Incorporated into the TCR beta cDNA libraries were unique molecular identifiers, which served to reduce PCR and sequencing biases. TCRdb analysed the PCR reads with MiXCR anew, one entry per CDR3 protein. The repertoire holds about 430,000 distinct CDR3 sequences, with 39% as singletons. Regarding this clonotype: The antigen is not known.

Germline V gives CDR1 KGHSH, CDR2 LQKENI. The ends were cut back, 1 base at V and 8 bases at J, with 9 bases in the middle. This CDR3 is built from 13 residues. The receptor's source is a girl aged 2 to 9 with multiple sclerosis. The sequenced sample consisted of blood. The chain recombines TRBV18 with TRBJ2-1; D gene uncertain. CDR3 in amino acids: CASSPLKCDEQFF. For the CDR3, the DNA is TGTGCCAGCTCACCACTTAAGTGTGATGAGCAGTTCTTC.